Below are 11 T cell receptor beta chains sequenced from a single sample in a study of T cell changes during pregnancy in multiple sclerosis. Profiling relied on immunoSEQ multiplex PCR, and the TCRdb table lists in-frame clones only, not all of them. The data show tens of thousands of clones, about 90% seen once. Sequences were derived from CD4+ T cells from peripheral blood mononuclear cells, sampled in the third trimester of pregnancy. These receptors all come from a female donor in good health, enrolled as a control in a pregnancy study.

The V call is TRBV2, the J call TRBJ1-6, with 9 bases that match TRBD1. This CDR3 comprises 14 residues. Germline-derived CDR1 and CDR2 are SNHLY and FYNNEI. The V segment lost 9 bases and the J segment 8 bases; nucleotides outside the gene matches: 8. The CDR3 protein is CASDGGQGYSPLHF. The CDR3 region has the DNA TGTGCCAGTGATGGCGGACAGGGGTATTCACCCCTCCACTTT.

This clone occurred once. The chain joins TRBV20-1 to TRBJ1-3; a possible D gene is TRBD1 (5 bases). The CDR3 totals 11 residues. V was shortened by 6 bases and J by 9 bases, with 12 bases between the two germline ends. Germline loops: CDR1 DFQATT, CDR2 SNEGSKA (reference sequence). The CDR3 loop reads CSALRGSTIYF. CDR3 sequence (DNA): TGCAGTGCCCTTCGGGGGAGCACCATATATTTT.

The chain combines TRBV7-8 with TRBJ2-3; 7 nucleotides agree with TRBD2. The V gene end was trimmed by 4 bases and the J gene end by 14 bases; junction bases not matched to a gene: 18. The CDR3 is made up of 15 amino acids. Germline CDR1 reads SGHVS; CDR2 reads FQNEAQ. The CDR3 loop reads CASSSKIGGGDSRYF. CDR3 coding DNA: TGTGCCAGCAGCTCTAAGATCGGCGGGGGAGACAGTAGGTATTTT.

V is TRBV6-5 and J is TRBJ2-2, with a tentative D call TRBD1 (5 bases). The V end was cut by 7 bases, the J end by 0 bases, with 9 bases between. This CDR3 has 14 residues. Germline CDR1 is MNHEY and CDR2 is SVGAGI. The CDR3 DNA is TGTGCCAGCAAGGGGCAGCCGAACACCGGGGAGCTGTTTTTT. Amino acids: CASKGQPNTGELFF.

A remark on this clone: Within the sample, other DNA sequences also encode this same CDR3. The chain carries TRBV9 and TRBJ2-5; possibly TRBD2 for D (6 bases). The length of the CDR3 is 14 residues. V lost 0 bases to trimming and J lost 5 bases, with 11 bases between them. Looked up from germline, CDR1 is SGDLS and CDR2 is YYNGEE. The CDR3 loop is CASSVGTSRETQYF. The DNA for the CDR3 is TGTGCCAGCAGCGTAGGAACTAGCAGGGAGACCCAGTACTTC. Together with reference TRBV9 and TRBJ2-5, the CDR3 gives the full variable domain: DSGVTQTPKHLITATGQRVTLRCSPRSGDLSVYWYQQSLDQGLQFLIQYYNGEERAKGNILERFSAQQFPDLHSELNLSSLELGDSALYFCASSVGTSRETQYFGPGTRLLVL.

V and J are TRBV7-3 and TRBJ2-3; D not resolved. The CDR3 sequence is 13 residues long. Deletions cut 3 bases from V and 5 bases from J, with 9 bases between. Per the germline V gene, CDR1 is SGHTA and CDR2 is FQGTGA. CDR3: CASSLMGRDTQYF. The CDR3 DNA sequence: TGTGCCAGCAGCTTGATGGGCAGAGATACGCAGTATTTT.

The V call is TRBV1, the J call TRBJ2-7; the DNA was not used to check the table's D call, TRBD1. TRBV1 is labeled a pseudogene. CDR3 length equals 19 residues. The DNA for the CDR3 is TGCACCAGCAGCCAAGGTCGCGCAGGGGACCGATCAAGCTCCTACGAGCAGTACTTC. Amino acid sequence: CTSSQGRAGDRSSSYEQYF.

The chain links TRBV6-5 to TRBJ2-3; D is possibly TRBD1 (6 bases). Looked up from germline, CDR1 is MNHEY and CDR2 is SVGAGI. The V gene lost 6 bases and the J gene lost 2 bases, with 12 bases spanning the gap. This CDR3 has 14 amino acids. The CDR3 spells CASSPDSPTDTQYF. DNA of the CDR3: TGTGCCAGCAGCCCGGACAGCCCCACAGATACGCAGTATTTT.

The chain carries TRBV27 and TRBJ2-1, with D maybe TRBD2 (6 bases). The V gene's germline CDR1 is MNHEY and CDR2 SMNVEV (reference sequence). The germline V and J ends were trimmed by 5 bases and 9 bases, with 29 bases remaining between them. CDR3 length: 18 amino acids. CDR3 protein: CASSHRLGLSLNSGEQFF. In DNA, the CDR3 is TGTGCCAGCAGTCACAGACTAGGGCTGAGTCTAAATTCGGGTGAGCAGTTCTTC.

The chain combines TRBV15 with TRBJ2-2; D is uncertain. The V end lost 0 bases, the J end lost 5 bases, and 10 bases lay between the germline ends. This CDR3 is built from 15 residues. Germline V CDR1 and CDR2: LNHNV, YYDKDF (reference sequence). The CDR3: CATSRDGQSTGELFF. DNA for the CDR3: TGTGCCACCAGCAGAGATGGGCAGAGTACCGGGGAGCTGTTTTTT.

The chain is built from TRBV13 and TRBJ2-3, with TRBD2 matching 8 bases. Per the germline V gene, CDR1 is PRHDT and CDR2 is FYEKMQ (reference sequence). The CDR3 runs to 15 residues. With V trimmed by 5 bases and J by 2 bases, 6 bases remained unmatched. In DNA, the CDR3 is TGTGCCAGCAGCCAAGGACTAGCTCCCACAGATACGCAGTATTTT. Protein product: CASSQGLAPTDTQYF.